The T cell receptor beta chain under discussion was sequenced for a study of blood T cell repertoires in COVID-19 (dated by TCRdb to the early 2020s). For the study in its entirety: Samples covering the acute and convalescent phases of COVID-19 were provided by collaborators in the United States, Italy and Spain. The material from the prospective study consisted of cDNA or gDNA derived from T cells, B-cell-depleted T cells, or PBMCs. Deeply sampled blood TCRbeta repertoires from subjects exposed to, actively infected with, or recovered from COVID-19 were included in the dataset. The repertoires were released in a freely available public database meant as a resource for research on the immune response to SARS-CoV-2. The samples were drawn from two sources: the first 160 participants of the ongoing ImmuneRACE study, and 1,254 subjects contributed by 6 global collaborators. Sample metadata almost always included a de-identified subject ID, COVID-19 status, age in years and sex. Where available, HLA class I and class II types were obtained from metadata supplied by the sample provider rather than from assay-based typing. The research as a whole found: The quantity of clinical and demographic metadata differed by source and by participant and was supplied without curation.

The CDR3, cysteine through phenylalanine, is 14 amino acids long. This entry keeps only the CDR3 DNA: 42 bases, framed from base 1. CDR1 MNHEY and CDR2 SVGEGT were looked up in the germline V gene. Trimming takes 6 bases from V and 7 bases from J, and the germline ends sit 18 bases apart. Samples from volunteer blood donors who had recovered from COVID-19 were contributed by a second Seattle source. The collaborating institutions used their own protocols to collect whole blood in K2EDTA tubes. For TCRbeta analysis, collaborators shipped samples in one of three forms: frozen whole blood, isolated PBMCs, or DNA extracted from either of those sample types. TCRbeta CDR3 regions were amplified from genomic DNA using the immunoSEQ Assay, a bias-controlled multiplex PCR. As for how the authors treated the data: Nucleated cell counts per sample were estimated from amplification of reference gene primers within the assay. Sequence reads were collapsed and filtered to measure the absolute abundance of every unique TCRbeta CDR3 rearrangement. For each sample, productive Simpson clonality was calculated as the square root of Simpson's diversity index across productive rearrangements. The source is immuneACCESS, and TCRdb retained only in-frame sequences with V and J called. Part of the clones is not carried over; for the studies checked, unresolved V genes explain less than half of this, and the remainder is unexplained. Clonal size and the V and J genes are those of that table, whereas D and trimming came from the DNA. The sample yields over 200,000 clones; around nine tenths were counted once. The ten largest clonotypes hold around a tenth of the sample.

As for this clone: This clone's antigen is unknown. Base quality data are lacking; no much larger clone is found one base away.

This receptor was obtained from a man aged 35 to 55 who had recovered from COVID-19. Sequences were obtained from peripheral blood. This sequence uses TRBV6-2 or TRBV6-3 and TRBJ2-5, with TRBD1 perhaps the D gene, on 6 matching bases. The sequence in DNA is TGTGCCAGCAGCCCCAACGGGTCACAGGGGACCCAGTACTTC. Its protein reads: CASSPNGSQGTQYF.